This T cell receptor beta chain was captured by sequencing in a study of Ad26.COV2.S vaccination and SARS-CoV-2 variants. Whole-study findings and limits: Spike-specific responses of CD8+ and CD4+ T cells were reported to display substantial breadth after vaccination.

Regarding this clone: Its antigen is not identified.

Some clones are missing from TCRdb's copy, which holds only in-frame ones; the method was immunoSEQ multiplex PCR. The profile shows roughly 510,000 clones, about 83% of them singletons. Specified treatment: some 20 received Ad26.COV2.S at low or high dose, single or two shots; about 5 received placebo; per-sample allocation not given. It was on day 63 after the first vaccine or placebo injection that samples were taken. The sequenced sample was peripheral blood, obtained in a trial of Ad26.COV2.S vaccine versus placebo. The clonotype originates from a person between 18 and 65 years old who received the Ad26.COV2.S COVID-19 vaccine or a placebo.

Here the CDR3 reads CASSSRAPPANEQFF. The CDR3 DNA reads TGTGCCAGCAGTTCCAGGGCCCCACCGGCCAATGAGCAGTTCTTC. The J gene is TRBJ2-1, the V gene TRBV6-5; D possibly corresponds to TRBD1 (5 bases). Germline loops: CDR1 MNHEY, CDR2 SVGAGI. CDR3 length equals 15 residues. Trimming removed 4 bases at V and 6 bases at J, with 16 bases between.